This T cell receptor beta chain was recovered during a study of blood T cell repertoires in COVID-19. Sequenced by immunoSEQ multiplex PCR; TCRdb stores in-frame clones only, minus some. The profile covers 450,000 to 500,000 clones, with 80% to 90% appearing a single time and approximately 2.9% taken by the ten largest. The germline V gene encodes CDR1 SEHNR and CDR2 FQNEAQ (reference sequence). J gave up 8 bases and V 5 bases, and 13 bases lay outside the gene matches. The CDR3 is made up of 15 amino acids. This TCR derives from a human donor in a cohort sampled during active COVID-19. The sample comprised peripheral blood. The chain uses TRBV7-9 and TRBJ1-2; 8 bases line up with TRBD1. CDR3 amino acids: CASSADRWTGLGYTF. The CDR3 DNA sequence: TGTGCCAGCAGCGCCGACCGATGGACAGGGTTGGGCTACACCTTC. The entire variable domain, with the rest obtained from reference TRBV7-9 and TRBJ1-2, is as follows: DTGVSQNPRHKITKRGQNVTFRCDPISEHNRLYWYRQTLGQGPEFLTYFQNEAQLEKSRLLSDRFSAERPKGSFSTLEIQRTEQGDSAMYLCASSADRWTGLGYTFGSGTRLTVV.